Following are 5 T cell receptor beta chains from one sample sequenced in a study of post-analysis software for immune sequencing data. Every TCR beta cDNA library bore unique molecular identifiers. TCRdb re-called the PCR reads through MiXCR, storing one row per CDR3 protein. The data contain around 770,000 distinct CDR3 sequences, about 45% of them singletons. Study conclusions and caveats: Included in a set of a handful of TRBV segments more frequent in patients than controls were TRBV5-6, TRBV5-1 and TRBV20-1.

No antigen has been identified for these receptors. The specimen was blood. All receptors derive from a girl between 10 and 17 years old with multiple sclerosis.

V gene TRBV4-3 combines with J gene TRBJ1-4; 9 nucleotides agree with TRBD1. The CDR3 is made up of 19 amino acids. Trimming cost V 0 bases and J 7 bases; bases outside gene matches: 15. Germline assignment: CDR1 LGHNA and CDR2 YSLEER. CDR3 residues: CASSQDPEQGAGGGEKLFF. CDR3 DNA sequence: TGCGCCAGCAGCCAAGATCCGGAACAGGGGGCCGGTGGAGGTGAAAAACTGTTTTTT.

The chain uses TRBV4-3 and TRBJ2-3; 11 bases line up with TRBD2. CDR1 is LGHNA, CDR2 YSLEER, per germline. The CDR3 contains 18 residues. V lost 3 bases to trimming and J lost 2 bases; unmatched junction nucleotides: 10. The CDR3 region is CASSQSLAGGPNTDTQYF. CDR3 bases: TGCGCCAGCAGCCAGAGTTTAGCGGGAGGGCCGAACACAGATACGCAGTATTTT.

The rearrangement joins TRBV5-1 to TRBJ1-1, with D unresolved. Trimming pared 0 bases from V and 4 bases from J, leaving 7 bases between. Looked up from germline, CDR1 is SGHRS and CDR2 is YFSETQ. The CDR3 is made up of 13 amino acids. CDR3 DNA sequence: TGCGCCAGCAGCTTGGACTGGACCACTGAAGCTTTCTTT. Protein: CASSLDWTTEAFF.

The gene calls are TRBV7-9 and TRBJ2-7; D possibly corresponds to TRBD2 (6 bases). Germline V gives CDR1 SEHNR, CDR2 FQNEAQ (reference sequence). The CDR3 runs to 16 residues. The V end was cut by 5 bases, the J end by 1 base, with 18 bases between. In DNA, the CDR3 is TGTGCCAGCAGCGGAGCGGGCCCGGATTTGTCCTACGAGCAGTACTTC. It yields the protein CASSGAGPDLSYEQYF. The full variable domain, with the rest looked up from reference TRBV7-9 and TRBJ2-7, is DTGVSQNPRHKITKRGQNVTFRCDPISEHNRLYWYRQTLGQGPEFLTYFQNEAQLEKSRLLSDRFSAERPKGSFSTLEIQRTEQGDSAMYLCASSGAGPDLSYEQYFGPGTRLTVT.

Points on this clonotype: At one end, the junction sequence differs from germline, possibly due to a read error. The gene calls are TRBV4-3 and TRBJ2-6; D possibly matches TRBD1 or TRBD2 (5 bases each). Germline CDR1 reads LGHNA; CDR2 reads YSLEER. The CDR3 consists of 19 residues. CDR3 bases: TGCGCCAGCAGCCAATCATCATGGGGGATTAACTCTGGGGCCAACGTCCGGACTTTC. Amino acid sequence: CASSQSSWGINSGANVRTF.